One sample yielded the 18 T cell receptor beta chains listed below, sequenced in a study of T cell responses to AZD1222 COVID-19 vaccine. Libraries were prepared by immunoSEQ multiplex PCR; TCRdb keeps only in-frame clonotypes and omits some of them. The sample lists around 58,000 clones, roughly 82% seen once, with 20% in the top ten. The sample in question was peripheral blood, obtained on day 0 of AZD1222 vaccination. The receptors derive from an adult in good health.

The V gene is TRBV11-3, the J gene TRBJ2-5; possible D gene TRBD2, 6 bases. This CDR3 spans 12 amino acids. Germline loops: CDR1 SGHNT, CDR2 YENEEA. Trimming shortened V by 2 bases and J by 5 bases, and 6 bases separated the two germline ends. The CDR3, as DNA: TGTGCCAGCAGCTTAAGCGGGGAGACCCAGTACTTC. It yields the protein CASSLSGETQYF.

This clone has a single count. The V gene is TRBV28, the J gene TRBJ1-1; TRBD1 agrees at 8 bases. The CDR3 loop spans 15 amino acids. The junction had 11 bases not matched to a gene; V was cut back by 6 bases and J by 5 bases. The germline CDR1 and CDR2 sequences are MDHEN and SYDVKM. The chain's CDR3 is CASSDDRGGRTEAFF. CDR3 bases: TGTGCCAGCAGCGATGACAGGGGAGGGAGGACTGAAGCTTTCTTT. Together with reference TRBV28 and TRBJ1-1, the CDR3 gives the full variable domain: DVKVTQSSRYLVKRTGEKVFLECVQDMDHENMFWYRQDPGLGLRLIYFSYDVKMKEKGDIPEGYSVSREKKERFSLILESASTNQTSMYLCASSDDRGGRTEAFFGQGTRLTVV.

This chain's CDR3 is CAISEQGARTEAFF. DNA for the CDR3: TGTGCCATCAGTGAGCAGGGGGCGCGTACTGAAGCTTTCTTT. The chain couples TRBV10-3 to TRBJ1-1; 8 bases fit TRBD1. J was trimmed by 5 bases and V by 2 bases; bases with no gene match: 4. From germline, CDR1 is ENHRY and CDR2 SYGVKD. The CDR3 extends over 14 amino acids.

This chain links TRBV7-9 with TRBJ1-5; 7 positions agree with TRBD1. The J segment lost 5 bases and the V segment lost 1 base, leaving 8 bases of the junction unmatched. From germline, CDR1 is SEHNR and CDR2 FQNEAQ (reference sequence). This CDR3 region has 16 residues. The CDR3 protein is CASSLVIGQDYQPQHF. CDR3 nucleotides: TGTGCCAGCAGCTTAGTGATCGGACAGGATTATCAGCCCCAGCATTTT.

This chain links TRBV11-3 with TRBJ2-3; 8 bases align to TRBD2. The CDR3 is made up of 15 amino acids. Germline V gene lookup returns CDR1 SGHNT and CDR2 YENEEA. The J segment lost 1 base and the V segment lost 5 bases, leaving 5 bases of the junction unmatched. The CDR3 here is CASSAPGLGTDTQYF. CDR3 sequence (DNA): TGTGCCAGCAGCGCGCCGGGACTAGGCACAGATACGCAGTATTTT.

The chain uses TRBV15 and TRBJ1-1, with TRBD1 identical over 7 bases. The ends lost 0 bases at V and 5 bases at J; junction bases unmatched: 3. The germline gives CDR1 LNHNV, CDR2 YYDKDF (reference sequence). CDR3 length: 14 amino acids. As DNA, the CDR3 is TGTGCCACCAGCAGAGATCCACAGGGGACTGAAGCTTTCTTT. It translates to CATSRDPQGTEAFF.

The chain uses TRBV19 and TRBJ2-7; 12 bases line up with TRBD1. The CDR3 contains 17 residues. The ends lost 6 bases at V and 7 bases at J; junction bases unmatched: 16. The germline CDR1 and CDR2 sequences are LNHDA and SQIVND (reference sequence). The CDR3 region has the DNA TGTGCCAGTAGCGGAAGGGGGACAGGGGGCGTGGGTCTTGAGCAGTACTTC. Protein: CASSGRGTGGVGLEQYF. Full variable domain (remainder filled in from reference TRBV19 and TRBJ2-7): DGGITQSPKYLFRKEGQNVTLSCEQNLNHDAMYWYRQDPGQGLRLIYYSQIVNDFQKGDIAEGYSVSREKKESFPLTVTSAQKNPTAFYLCASSGRGTGGVGLEQYFGPGTRLTVT.

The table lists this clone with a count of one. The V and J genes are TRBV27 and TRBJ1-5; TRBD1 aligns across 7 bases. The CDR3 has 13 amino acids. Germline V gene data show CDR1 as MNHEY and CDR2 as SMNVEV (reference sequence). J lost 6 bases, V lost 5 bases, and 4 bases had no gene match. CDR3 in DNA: TGTGCCAGCAGTCATACAGGGGTTCAGCCCCAGCATTTT. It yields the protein CASSHTGVQPQHF.

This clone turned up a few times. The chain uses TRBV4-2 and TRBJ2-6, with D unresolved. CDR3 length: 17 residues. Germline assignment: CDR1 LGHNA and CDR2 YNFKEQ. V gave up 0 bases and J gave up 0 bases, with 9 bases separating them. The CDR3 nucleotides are TGTGCCAGCAGCCAAGATGCTCGGAGCTCTGGGGCCAACGTCCTGACTTTC. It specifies CASSQDARSSGANVLTF.

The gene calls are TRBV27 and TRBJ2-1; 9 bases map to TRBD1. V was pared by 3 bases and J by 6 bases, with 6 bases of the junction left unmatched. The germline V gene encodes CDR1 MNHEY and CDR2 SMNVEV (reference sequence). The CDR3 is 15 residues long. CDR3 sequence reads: CASSFGDRVFNEQFF. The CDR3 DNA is TGTGCCAGCAGTTTCGGGGACAGGGTCTTCAATGAGCAGTTCTTC.

As DNA, the CDR3 is TGTGCCAGCAGTGAATTAGGAGGGCAGGTCAATCAGCCCCAGCATTTT. Protein sequence: CASSELGGQVNQPQHF. The rearrangement uses TRBV6-1 and TRBJ1-5; no clear D gene. The CDR3 consists of 16 residues. Deletions cut 2 bases from V and 3 bases from J, with 14 bases between. CDR1 and CDR2 from the germline V gene are MNHNS and SASEGT.

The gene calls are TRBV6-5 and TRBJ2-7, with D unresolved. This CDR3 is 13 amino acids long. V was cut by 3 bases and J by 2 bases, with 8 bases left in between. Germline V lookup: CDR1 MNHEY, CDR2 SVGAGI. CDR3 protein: CASSYSGTYEQYF. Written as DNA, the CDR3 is TGTGCCAGCAGTTATTCAGGCACCTACGAGCAGTACTTC.

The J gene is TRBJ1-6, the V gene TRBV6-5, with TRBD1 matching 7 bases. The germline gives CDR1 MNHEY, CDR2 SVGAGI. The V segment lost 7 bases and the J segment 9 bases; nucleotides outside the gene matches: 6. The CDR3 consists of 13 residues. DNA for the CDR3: TGTGCCAGCAAGGGGCAGGGGGGTTCACCCCTCCACTTT. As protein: CASKGQGGSPLHF.

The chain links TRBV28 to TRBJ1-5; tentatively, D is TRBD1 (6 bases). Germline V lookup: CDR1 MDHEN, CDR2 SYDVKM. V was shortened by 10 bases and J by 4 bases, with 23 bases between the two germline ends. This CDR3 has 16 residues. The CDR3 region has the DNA TGTGCCACCCAGGGGCAGGGCTTATACTCTAATCAGCCCCAGCATTTT. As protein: CATQGQGLYSNQPQHF.

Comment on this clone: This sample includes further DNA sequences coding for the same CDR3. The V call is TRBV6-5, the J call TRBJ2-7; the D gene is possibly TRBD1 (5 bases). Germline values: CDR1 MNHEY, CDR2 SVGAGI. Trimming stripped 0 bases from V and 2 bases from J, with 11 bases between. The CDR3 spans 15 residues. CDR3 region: CASSYSGQGAYEQYF. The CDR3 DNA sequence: TGTGCCAGCAGTTACTCGGGCCAGGGTGCCTACGAGCAGTACTTC.

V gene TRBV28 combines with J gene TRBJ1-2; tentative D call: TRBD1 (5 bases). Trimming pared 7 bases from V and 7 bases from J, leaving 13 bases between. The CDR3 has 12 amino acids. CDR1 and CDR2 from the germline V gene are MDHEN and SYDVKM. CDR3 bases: TGTGCCAGCACCGCAGCAGGGTTTGGCTACACCTTC. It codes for CASTAAGFGYTF.

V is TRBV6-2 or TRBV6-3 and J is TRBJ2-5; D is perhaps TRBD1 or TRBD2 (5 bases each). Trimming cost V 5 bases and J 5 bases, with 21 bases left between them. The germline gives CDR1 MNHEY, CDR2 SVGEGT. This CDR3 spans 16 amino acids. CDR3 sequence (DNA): TGTGCCAGCAGTCCACTAAGTGTTCTCGGGGCCGAGACCCAGTACTTC. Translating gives CASSPLSVLGAETQYF.

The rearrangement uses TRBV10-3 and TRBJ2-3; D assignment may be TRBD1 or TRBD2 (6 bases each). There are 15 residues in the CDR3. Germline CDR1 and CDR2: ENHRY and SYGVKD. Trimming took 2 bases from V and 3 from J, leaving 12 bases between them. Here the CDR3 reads CAISEEGGVTDTQYF. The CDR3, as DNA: TGTGCCATCAGTGAGGAGGGGGGAGTAACAGATACGCAGTATTTT.